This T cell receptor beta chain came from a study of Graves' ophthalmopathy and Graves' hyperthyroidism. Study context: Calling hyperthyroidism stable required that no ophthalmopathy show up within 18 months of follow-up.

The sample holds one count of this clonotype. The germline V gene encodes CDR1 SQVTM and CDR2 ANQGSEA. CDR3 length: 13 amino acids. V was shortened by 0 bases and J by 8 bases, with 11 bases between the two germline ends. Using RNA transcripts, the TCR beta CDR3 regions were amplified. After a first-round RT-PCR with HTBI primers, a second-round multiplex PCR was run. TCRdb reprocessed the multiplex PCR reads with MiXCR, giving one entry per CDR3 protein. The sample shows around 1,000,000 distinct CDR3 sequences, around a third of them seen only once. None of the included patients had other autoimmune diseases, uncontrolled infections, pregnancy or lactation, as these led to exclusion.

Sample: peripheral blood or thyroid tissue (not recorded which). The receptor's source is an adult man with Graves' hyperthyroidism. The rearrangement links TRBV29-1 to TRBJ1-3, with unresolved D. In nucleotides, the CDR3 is TGCAGCGTTGAAGAATACTCTGGCTACACCATATATTTT. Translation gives CSVEEYSGYTIYF.